The 27 T cell receptor beta chains below come from one sample, sequenced in a study of vaccination and CD4 T cells after COVID-19. The sample's treatment: approximately 9-day PBMC culture with coronavirus spike peptide pools or control peptides (ViraFEST assay). Scientists ran DNA taken from cultured CD4+ T cells through the Oncomine TCR Beta short-read assay for sequencing. TCRdb re-called the PCR reads through MiXCR, storing one row per CDR3 protein. The sample consists of about 11,000 distinct CDR3 sequences, approximately 60% of them appearing once. These TCRs are of unknown antigen specificity. The specimen was CD4+ T cells from blood, cultured in vitro. The receptors derive from a human donor who had recovered from COVID-19.

The CDR3 DNA reads TGTGCCAGCCTTACTAGCGGCGGGGAGACCCAGTACTTC. This translates into CASLTSGGETQYF. J is TRBJ2-5 and V is TRBV2, with TRBD2 matching 8 bases. The V gene end was trimmed by 8 bases and the J gene end by 5 bases; junction bases not matched to a gene: 7. Germline CDR1 SNHLY, CDR2 FYNNEI. The CDR3 has 13 amino acids.

The chain has TRBV6-5 and TRBJ2-7; 9 positions agree with TRBD1. Germline lookup yields CDR1 MNHEY and CDR2 SVGAGI. The CDR3 is made up of 15 amino acids. V dropped 4 bases and J dropped 2; count of bases not matched to a gene: 6. The CDR3 coding sequence is TGTGCCAGCAGTTTCTCGGGACAGGGAACCTACGAGCAGTACTTC. Residues: CASSFSGQGTYEQYF.

The chain employs TRBV11-2 and TRBJ2-7; possibly TRBD1 for D (7 bases). Trimming shortened V by 4 bases and J by 2 bases, and 21 bases separated the two germline ends. From germline, CDR1 is SGHAT and CDR2 FQNNGV. This CDR3 contains 17 residues. CDR3 sequence: CASSYLTDRDFPYEQYF. In DNA, the CDR3 is TGTGCCAGCAGCTACCTTACCGACAGGGACTTCCCCTACGAGCAGTACTTC.

The chain uses TRBV30 and TRBJ1-4, with D possibly TRBD1 on 5 matching bases. The CDR3 loop spans 11 amino acids. CDR1 and CDR2 from the germline V gene are GTSNPN and SVGIG (reference sequence). The ends were cut back, 8 bases at V and 5 bases at J, with 9 bases in the middle. In DNA, the CDR3 is TGTGCCGTAGAGGGGAATGAAAAACTGTTTTTT. Residues: CAVEGNEKLFF.

The chain carries TRBV12-3 or TRBV12-4 and TRBJ1-1, with D unclear. V lost 1 base to trimming and J lost 3 bases, with 6 bases between them. The CDR3 extends over 13 amino acids. The CDR3 protein is CASSLGGDTEAFF. In nucleotides, the CDR3 is TGTGCCAGCAGTTTAGGTGGGGACACTGAAGCTTTCTTT.

In its sample, this clonotype ranks as medium-sized (0.01 to 0.1%). The rearrangement uses TRBV28 and TRBJ1-2; D gene ambiguous. The ends were cut back, 10 bases at V and 1 base at J, with 7 bases in the middle. The CDR3 spans 11 residues. CDR1 MDHEN and CDR2 SYDVKM come from the germline V gene. The CDR3 is CATYINYGYTF. The CDR3 DNA reads as TGTGCCACCTACATTAACTATGGCTACACCTTC.

The DNA of the CDR3 is TGTGCCACCAGTGATCCGCGGGGGATCCGAGCTTTCTTT. Its protein is CATSDPRGIRAFF. This chain links TRBV24-1 with TRBJ1-1, with D perhaps TRBD1 (5 bases). There are 13 residues in the CDR3. V dropped 3 bases and J dropped 10 bases, with 14 bases sitting between them. Germline loops: CDR1 KGHDR, CDR2 SFDVKD.

The V call is TRBV20-1, the J call TRBJ2-3, with D perhaps matching TRBD2 (5 bases). Germline CDR1 reads DFQATT; CDR2 reads SNEGSKA (reference sequence). This CDR3 is built from 17 residues. The germline V and J ends were trimmed by 0 bases and 1 base, with 17 bases remaining between them. The CDR3 bases are TGCAGTGCTAGAGATCTAAAATTAAGCGGACGCACAGATACGCAGTATTTT. This translates into CSARDLKLSGRTDTQYF.

V is TRBV5-6 and J is TRBJ1-2; perhaps TRBD1 as D (5 bases). The CDR3 loop spans 14 amino acids. The germline CDR1 and CDR2 sequences are SGHDT and YYEEEE. V shed 4 bases and J shed 3 bases, with 13 bases lying between them. CDR3 nucleotides: TGTGCCAGCAGCACCAGCGGGGCGGACTATGGCTACACCTTC. It encodes CASSTSGADYGYTF.

This clonotype was seen a handful of times. The rearrangement joins TRBV7-2 to TRBJ2-7, with 11 bases matching TRBD2. Germline trimming cut 5 bases from V and 2 bases from J; bases unmatched to any gene: 2. The germline gives CDR1 SGHTA, CDR2 FQGNSA. CDR3 size: 14 residues. The CDR3 reads CASSRTSGPYEQYF. The DNA of the CDR3 is TGTGCCAGCAGCAGGACTAGCGGGCCCTACGAGCAGTACTTC. Full variable domain (outside the CDR3, taken from reference TRBV7-2 and TRBJ2-7): GAGVSQSPSNKVTEKGKDVELRCDPISGHTALYWYRQSLGQGLEFLIYFQGNSAPDKSGLPSDRFSAERTGGSVSTLTIQRTQQEDSAVYLCASSRTSGPYEQYFGPGTRLTVT.

This chain joins TRBV6-2 or TRBV6-3 and TRBJ1-5; possible D gene TRBD1, 6 bases. The CDR3 is 15 amino acids. Per germline, CDR1 MNHEY and CDR2 SVGEGT. The V end was cut by 2 bases, the J end by 1 base, with 9 bases between. CDR3 residues: CASSYGGRSNQPQHF. CDR3 DNA: TGTGCCAGCAGTTACGGGGGCCGGAGCAATCAGCCCCAGCATTTT.

The chain uses TRBV23-1 and TRBJ1-5; the D is unclear. TRBV23-1 carries the ORF label, with uncertain function. This CDR3 region has 16 residues. Between the trimmed V and J ends, which lost 4 bases and 4 bases, there was a span of 17 bases. The chain's CDR3 is CASSPWEDGKNQPQHF. The CDR3 DNA reads as TGCGCCAGCAGTCCCTGGGAGGACGGAAAGAATCAGCCCCAGCATTTT.

The J gene is TRBJ2-7, the V gene TRBV20-1, with 10 bases identical to TRBD1. The CDR3 is 15 amino acids. CDR1 DFQATT and CDR2 SNEGSKA come from the germline V gene (reference sequence). Trimming removed 0 bases from V and 2 bases from J; junction bases left unmatched: 4. The CDR3 bases are TGCAGTGCTAGAGAGGACAGGGGGAACACCTACGAGCAGTACTTC. Protein product: CSAREDRGNTYEQYF.

This clonotype has just a few counts. V usage is TRBV5-1 and J usage is TRBJ1-1; 7 bases fit TRBD1. With V trimmed by 1 base and J by 1 base, 7 bases remained unmatched. The CDR3 loop spans 16 amino acids. The V gene's germline CDR1 is SGHRS and CDR2 YFSETQ. The CDR3 DNA follows: TGCGCCAGCAGCTTGCGACAGGGCGGAGGGAACACTGAAGCTTTCTTT. Protein sequence: CASSLRQGGGNTEAFF. Based on the CDR3 plus reference TRBV5-1 and TRBJ1-1, the full variable domain is KAGVTQTPRYLIKTRGQQVTLSCSPISGHRSVSWYQQTPGQGLQFLFEYFSETQRNKGNFPGRFSGRQFSNSRSEMNVSTLELGDSALYLCASSLRQGGGNTEAFFGQGTRLTVV.

V gene TRBV2 combines with J gene TRBJ1-5; maybe TRBD1 (6 bases). CDR3 length: 15 residues. With 1 base removed from V and 0 bases from J, the gap between germline ends came to 7 bases. Germline V CDR1 and CDR2: SNHLY, FYNNEI. CDR3 nucleotides: TGTGCCAGCAGTGAAGAACAGGGTAGCAATCAGCCCCAGCATTTT. It specifies CASSEEQGSNQPQHF. The whole variable domain, remainder taken from reference TRBV2 and TRBJ1-5, is EPEVTQTPSHQVTQMGQEVILRCVPISNHLYFYWYRQILGQKVEFLVSFYNNEISEKSEIFDDQFSVERPDGSNFTLKIRSTKLEDSAMYFCASSEEQGSNQPQHFGDGTRLSIL.

The chain has TRBV6-5 and TRBJ2-7; D possibly matches TRBD1 or TRBD2 (5 bases each). From germline, CDR1 is MNHEY and CDR2 SVGAGI. The V gene lost 4 bases and the J gene lost 5 bases, with 15 bases spanning the gap. The CDR3 runs to 14 residues. The CDR3 bases are TGTGCCAGCAGTTTCCCGGGACCTACCGACGAGCAGTACTTC. Its translation is CASSFPGPTDEQYF.

This clonotype showed up just a few times. V usage is TRBV20-1 and J usage is TRBJ1-2; D gene unclear. Germline V gives CDR1 DFQATT, CDR2 SNEGSKA (reference sequence). Trimming shortened V by 2 bases and J by 10 bases, and 20 bases separated the two germline ends. The CDR3 totals 14 residues. CDR3 DNA: TGCAGTGCTAGACCCCCACACCGTCCCCAGGACTACACCTTC. This translates into CSARPPHRPQDYTF.

Comment on this clonotype: One end of the junction is discordant with germline, which a read error may explain. The chain couples TRBV7-2 to TRBJ1-2; maybe TRBD1 (6 bases). This CDR3 spans 16 amino acids. In germline, CDR1 is SGHTA, CDR2 FQGNSA. This CDR3 reads CASSLSSGARGSGYAF. The CDR3 DNA reads as TGTGCCAGCAGCTTGAGTTCCGGAGCCAGGGGTAGTGGCTACGCCTTC.

The rearrangement links TRBV24-1 to TRBJ2-5, with 7 bases lining up with TRBD1. Germline CDR1 reads KGHDR; CDR2 reads SFDVKD. V trimming: 6 bases; J trimming: 5 bases; junction bases outside the gene matches: 5. CDR3 length: 13 amino acids. CDR3 protein: CATSPRGLETQYF. The CDR3 region has the DNA TGTGCCACCAGTCCCAGGGGGTTGGAGACCCAGTACTTC.

In this sample, this clonotype is medium-sized. The rearrangement joins TRBV27 to TRBJ2-7; TRBD2 aligns across 7 bases. Trimming removed 0 bases from V and 2 bases from J; junction bases left unmatched: 4. The CDR3 loop spans 15 amino acids. Per germline, CDR1 MNHEY and CDR2 SMNVEV (reference sequence). The CDR3 bases are TGTGCCAGCAGTTTATCCAGCGGGAACACCTACGAGCAGTACTTC. It is translated as CASSLSSGNTYEQYF.

This clonotype showed up just once. This chain links TRBV2 with TRBJ2-3; D is possibly TRBD2 (6 bases). V lost 9 bases and J 0 bases, leaving 13 bases between the germline ends. The V gene's germline CDR1 is SNHLY and CDR2 FYNNEI. This CDR3 has 14 residues. The DNA of the CDR3 is TGTGCCAGGGCTCCGGCGGGAAGCACAGATACGCAGTATTTT. Translation: CARAPAGSTDTQYF.

The chain joins TRBV20-1 to TRBJ2-7; no definite D call. This CDR3 has 13 residues. V lost 6 bases, J lost 6 bases, and 18 bases lay in between. The germline gives CDR1 DFQATT, CDR2 SNEGSKA (reference sequence). CDR3 loop: CSARESPRPEQYF. In DNA, the CDR3 is TGCAGTGCCCGAGAAAGCCCAAGACCCGAGCAGTACTTC.

V usage is TRBV24-1 and J usage is TRBJ2-1, with D tentatively TRBD1 (6 bases). Trimming took 4 bases from V and 0 from J, leaving 15 bases between them. CDR1 is KGHDR, CDR2 SFDVKD, per germline. The CDR3 covers 17 residues. The CDR3 protein is CATSDTGTLRSYNEQFF. For the CDR3, the DNA is TGTGCCACCAGTGACACCGGGACACTCCGCTCCTACAATGAGCAGTTCTTC.

In this sample, this clonotype turned up a few times. J is TRBJ1-6 and V is TRBV20-1; TRBD1 is a possible D gene (5 bases). Per germline, CDR1 DFQATT and CDR2 SNEGSKA (reference sequence). V dropped 2 bases and J dropped 1 base, with 18 bases sitting between them. This CDR3 is built from 18 residues. This chain's CDR3 is CSARQRGRGGSYNSPLHF. In DNA form, the CDR3 reads TGCAGTGCTAGACAGAGAGGTAGGGGTGGATCCTATAATTCACCCCTCCACTTT.

The chain combines TRBV27 with TRBJ2-3; no definite D call. V lost 5 bases and J 3 bases, leaving 9 bases between the germline ends. Germline lookup yields CDR1 MNHEY and CDR2 SMNVEV (reference sequence). There are 13 residues in the CDR3. This CDR3 is CASSLRRTDTQYF. The CDR3 DNA reads as TGTGCCAGCAGTCTACGAAGAACAGATACGCAGTATTTT.

The chain uses TRBV19 and TRBJ1-5; TRBD1 might be the D (5 bases). Germline CDR1 LNHDA, CDR2 SQIVND (reference sequence). The CDR3 has 16 amino acids. Trimming removed 3 bases from V and 0 bases from J, with 12 bases in between. CDR3 bases: TGTGCCAGTAGTATGGGGGACGGGGGTAGCAATCAGCCCCAGCATTTT. Its translation: CASSMGDGGSNQPQHF. The whole variable domain, remainder taken from reference TRBV19 and TRBJ1-5, is DGGITQSPKYLFRKEGQNVTLSCEQNLNHDAMYWYRQDPGQGLRLIYYSQIVNDFQKGDIAEGYSVSREKKESFPLTVTSAQKNPTAFYLCASSMGDGGSNQPQHFGDGTRLSIL.

V is TRBV11-2 and J is TRBJ2-7; D not resolved. CDR3 length: 16 residues. Germline V gene sequence: CDR1 SGHAT, CDR2 FQNNGV. Trimming pared 1 base from V and 2 bases from J, leaving 15 bases between. The CDR3 sequence: CASSLGVGPVAYEQYF. The CDR3, as DNA: TGTGCCAGCAGCTTAGGGGTAGGCCCGGTGGCCTACGAGCAGTACTTC.